The following is a TCR beta chain sequence with its context. This clonotype occurred a few times. This receptor's antigen is unknown. It has no much larger one-base neighbor in the sample; base qualities were not kept. This specimen comes from a study of response to subunit inactivated influenza vaccine (dated 2018 in TCRdb). Looking at the study overall: The study used deep quantitative T cell receptor repertoire profiling to track responses to a trivalent subunit inactivated influenza vaccine. Study-level results and caveats: The authors suggested that each seasonal influenza vaccination may recruit only a limited number of new T cells.

From its cysteine to its phenylalanine, the CDR3 spans 17 amino acids. Only the CDR3 region is kept as DNA, spanning 51 bases read in frame from base 1. The germline V gene supplies CDR1 KGHDR and CDR2 SFDVKD. Trimmed from V: 4 bases; trimmed from J: 5 bases; junction bases lacking a gene match: 13. Library construction relied on RT-PCR. The reads were generated on an Illumina HiSeq 2500. The public reads were reanalyzed by TCRdb: fastp trimming at Q25, MiXCR alignment, in-frame beta chains only. Records with the same CDR3 protein are collapsed into one entry carrying the most frequent genes and DNA. This sample gives roughly 620,000 distinct CDR3 sequences in total; approximately 11% of them show up just once. The ten biggest clones cover around 10% of the sample. A further study also used this sample, focusing on T cells expressing NK-cell markers. The second investigation adds: TCR beta cDNA libraries were prepared using 5'RACE template switching, which introduced a universal primer site and unique molecular identifiers. Three sorted T-cell subsets (CD3+CD56+NKG2C+, CD3+CD56+NKG2C- and CD3+CD56-NKG2C+) from about 8 donors had their TCR beta-chain repertoires profiled. Among the eight sequenced donors, seven were HCMV-seropositive and one was HCMV-seronegative. To restrict sorting to alphabetaTCR-expressing T cells, an anti-gammadeltaTCR antibody was added in several experiments. In more than five donors, the dominant CD3+CD56+NKG2C+ clonotypes were found to rank among the top 10 CD8+ clonotypes and to make up about 1.0-7.5% of CD8+ T cells. Those dominant clonotypes were again the most abundant among CD3+CD56-NKG2C+ cells in four donors, at about 25-60.1%. Whether the expanded NKG2C-expressing T cell clones were specific for HCMV antigens remained unclear. The eight sequenced donors were randomly selected healthy volunteers, three men and five women. A commercial ELISA kit detecting HCMV-specific IgG in serum was used to determine HCMV serostatus. Ficoll density gradient centrifugation was used to isolate peripheral blood mononuclear cells from blood. For six donors, bulk peripheral blood T-cell repertoires were additionally sequenced from unsorted PBMC. Synthesis of cDNA was primed from the TCR beta constant segment and was followed by two consecutive PCR amplification steps. The libraries were sequenced on Illumina HiSeq 2000/2500, MiSeq or NextSeq, producing 2 x 150 bp reads. MIGEC was used to demultiplex reads and group the reads by UMI, and MiTCR was used to assemble and quantify clonotypes. To exclude erroneous sequences, any TCR cDNA sequence not supported by at least two reads was discarded. The tcR package was used for downstream repertoire analysis, and clonotypes were matched between fractions using CDR3 nucleotide sequence together with V segment. VDJmatch was used to annotate antigen specificity against VDJdb, with one amino acid substitution in CDR3 allowed.

The clonotype originates from a man between 45 and 60 years old who received an inactivated influenza vaccine. Donor details come from another sample of the same person, matched by shared clones. This chain joins TRBV24-1 to TRBJ2-3, with 8 central nucleotides matching TRBD2. The specimen comprised PBMCs from blood, sampled on the day of vaccination. The CDR3 protein: CATSDATWVAGIDTQYF. The nucleotide sequence reads as follows: TGTGCCACCAGTGACGCTACGTGGGTAGCGGGGATAGATACGCAGTATTTT.